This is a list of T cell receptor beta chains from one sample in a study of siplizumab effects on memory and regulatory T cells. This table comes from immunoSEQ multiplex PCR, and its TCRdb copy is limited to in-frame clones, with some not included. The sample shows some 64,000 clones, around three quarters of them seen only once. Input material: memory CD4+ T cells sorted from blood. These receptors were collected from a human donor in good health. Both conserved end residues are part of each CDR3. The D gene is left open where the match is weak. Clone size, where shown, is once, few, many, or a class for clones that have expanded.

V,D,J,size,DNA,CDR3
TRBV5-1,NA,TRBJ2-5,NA,TGCGCCAGCAGACAGAACCAAGAGACCCAGTACTTC,CASRQNQETQYF
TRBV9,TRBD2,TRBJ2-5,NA,TGTGCCAGCAGCGTAGGGAGTAGCGGGGGCCAAGAGACCCAGTACTTC,CASSVGSSGGQETQYF
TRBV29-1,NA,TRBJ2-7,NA,TGCAGCGTTGATCTTCGGGACGGCTACGAGCGGTACTTC,CSVDLRDGYERYF
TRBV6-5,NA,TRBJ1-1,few,TGTGCCAGCAGTTACCGAGAGACAGGTTCTGAAGCTTTCTTT,CASSYRETGSEAFF
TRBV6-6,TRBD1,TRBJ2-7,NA,TGTGCCAGCAGCGACAGGGGGCAGTACGAGCAGTACTTC,CASSDRGQYEQYF
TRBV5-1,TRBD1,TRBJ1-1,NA,TGCGCCAGCAGCCCAGACAGGGCGAACACTGAAGCTTTCTTT,CASSPDRANTEAFF
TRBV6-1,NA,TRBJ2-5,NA,TGTGCCAGCAGTGAATTCATCACAGGGATGGGAGAGACCCAGTACTTC,CASSEFITGMGETQYF
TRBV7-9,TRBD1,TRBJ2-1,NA,TGTGCCAGCAGCTTAGGGGCCGGACAGGGAGCGACTGAGCAGTTCTTC,CASSLGAGQGATEQFF
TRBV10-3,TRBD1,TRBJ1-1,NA,TGTGCCATCAGAGGGGTGCAGGGGGGGAACACTGAAGCTTTCTTT,CAIRGVQGGNTEAFF
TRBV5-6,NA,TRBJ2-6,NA,TGTGCCAGCAGCTTGTCAGACGCTGGGGCCAACGTCCTGACTTTC,CASSLSDAGANVLTF
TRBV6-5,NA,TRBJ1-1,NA,TGTGCCAGCAGGACGAGAACGCCCGAAGCTTTCTTT,CASRTRTPEAFF
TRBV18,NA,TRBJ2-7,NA,TGTGCCAGCTCACCAGAACCCGGGTCGCGGTCCTACGAGCAGTACTTC,CASSPEPGSRSYEQYF
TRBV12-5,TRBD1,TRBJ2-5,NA,TGTGCTAGTGGTCTTGGACAGGGCGTCCAAGAGACCCAGTACTTC,CASGLGQGVQETQYF
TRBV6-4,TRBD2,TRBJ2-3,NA,TGTGCCAGCAGAGCTAGCGGGGGGGCCGCAGATACGCAGTATTTT,CASRASGGAADTQYF
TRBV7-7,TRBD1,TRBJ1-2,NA,TGTGCCAGCAGCCCAATGGACAGGTGGAACTATGGCTACACCTTC,CASSPMDRWNYGYTF
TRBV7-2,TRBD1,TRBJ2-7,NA,TGTGCCAGCAGCTTAGCTATGACAGGGGAACAGTACTTC,CASSLAMTGEQYF
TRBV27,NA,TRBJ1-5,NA,TGTGCCAGCAGTTTAATTGGGGGGGATCAGCCCCAGCATTTT,CASSLIGGDQPQHF
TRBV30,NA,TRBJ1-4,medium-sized,TGTGCCCAGGGGACTTCTTCGGGAAAACTGTTTTTT,CAQGTSSGKLFF
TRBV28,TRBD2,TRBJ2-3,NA,TGTGCCAGCATGCCCCCCCTCCGGGGGGGAACCTTTAGCACAGATACGCAGTATTTT,CASMPPLRGGTFSTDTQYF
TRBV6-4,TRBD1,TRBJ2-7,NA,TGTGCCAGCAGTCCGGGACAGGAGATTTACGAGCAGTACTTC,CASSPGQEIYEQYF
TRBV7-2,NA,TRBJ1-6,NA,TGTGCCAGCAGCTTTTATGGACAGATAAATTCACCCCTCCACTTT,CASSFYGQINSPLHF
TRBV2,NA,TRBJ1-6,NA,TGTGCCAGCAGTGAAGAAAGTAATAATTCACCCCTCCACTTT,CASSEESNNSPLHF
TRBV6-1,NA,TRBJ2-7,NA,TGTGCCAGCAGTGCCCAGTACTACGAGCAGTACTTC,CASSAQYYEQYF
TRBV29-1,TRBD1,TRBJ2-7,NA,TGCAGCATAAAAACGGGACAGGGTTCCTACGAGCAGTACTTC,CSIKTGQGSYEQYF
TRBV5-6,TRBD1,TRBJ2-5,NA,TGTGCCAGCAGCTTGGGACAGGGGGTGGGAGAGACCCAGTACTTC,CASSLGQGVGETQYF
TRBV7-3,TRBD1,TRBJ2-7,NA,TGTGCCAGCAGCTTAATGGGGACAGGGGGCAACGAGCAGTACTTC,CASSLMGTGGNEQYF
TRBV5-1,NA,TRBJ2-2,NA,TGCGCCAGCAGCTTGGCCGGGGCCTCGGGCACCGGGGAGCTGTTTTTT,CASSLAGASGTGELFF
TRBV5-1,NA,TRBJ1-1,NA,TGCGCCAGCAGCTTGGAGGGAGGGACTGAAGCTTTCTTT,CASSLEGGTEAFF
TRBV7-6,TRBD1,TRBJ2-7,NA,TGTGCCAGCAGCCAAGGGACAGGGGGCTTCCCCTACGAGCAGTACTTC,CASSQGTGGFPYEQYF
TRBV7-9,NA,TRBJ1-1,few,TGTGCCAGCAGCTTACGGGAAAAGGCTGAAGCTTTCTTT,CASSLREKAEAFF
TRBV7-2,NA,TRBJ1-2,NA,TGTGCCAGCAGCAAGACCAGGGACTATGGCTACACCTTC,CASSKTRDYGYTF
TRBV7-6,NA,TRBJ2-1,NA,TGTGCCAGCAGCTTAAATGCGGGGAATGAGCAGTTCTTC,CASSLNAGNEQFF
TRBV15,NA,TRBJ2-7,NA,TGTGCCACCAGCAGAGATCCAAGGCCCTACGAGCAGTACTTC,CATSRDPRPYEQYF
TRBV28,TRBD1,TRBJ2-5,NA,TGTCTAACAGGGGGAACACAAGAGACCCAGTACTTC,CLTGGTQETQYF
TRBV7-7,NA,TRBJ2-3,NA,TGTGCCAGCAGCGTAGGGAGCACAGATACGCAGTATTTT,CASSVGSTDTQYF
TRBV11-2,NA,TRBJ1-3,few,TGTGCCAGCACCCGGACAGACCTAGGAAGAAACACCATATATTTT,CASTRTDLGRNTIYF
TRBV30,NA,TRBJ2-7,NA,TGTGCCTGGACCAAAGGGCACTACGAGCAGTACTTC,CAWTKGHYEQYF
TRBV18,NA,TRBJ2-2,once,TGTGCCAGCTCACCTGCAGGAGCGAACACCGGGGAGCTGTTTTTT,CASSPAGANTGELFF
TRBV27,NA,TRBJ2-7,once,TGTGCCAGCAGTCTAAAGGACGGCTACGAGCAGTACTTC,CASSLKDGYEQYF